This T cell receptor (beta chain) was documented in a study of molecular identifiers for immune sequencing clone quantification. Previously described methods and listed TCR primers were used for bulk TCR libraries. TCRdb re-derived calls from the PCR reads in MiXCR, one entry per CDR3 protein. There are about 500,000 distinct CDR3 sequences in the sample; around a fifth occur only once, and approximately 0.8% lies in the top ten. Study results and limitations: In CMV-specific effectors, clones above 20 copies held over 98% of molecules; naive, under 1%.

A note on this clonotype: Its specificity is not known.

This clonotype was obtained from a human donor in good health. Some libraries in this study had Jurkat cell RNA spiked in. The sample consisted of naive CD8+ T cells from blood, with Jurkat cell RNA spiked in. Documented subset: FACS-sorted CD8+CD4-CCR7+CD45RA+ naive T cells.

This chain's CDR3 is CASSQDLLEGAGNYGYTF. The CDR3 coding sequence is TGCGCCAGCAGCCAAGATTTATTAGAAGGGGCAGGGAACTATGGCTACACCTTC. This chain uses TRBV4-3 with TRBJ1-2; TRBD1 might be the D (5 bases). V lost 0 bases and J 2 bases, leaving 19 bases between the germline ends. CDR3 length equals 18 residues. The germline V gene has CDR1 LGHNA and CDR2 YSLEER.